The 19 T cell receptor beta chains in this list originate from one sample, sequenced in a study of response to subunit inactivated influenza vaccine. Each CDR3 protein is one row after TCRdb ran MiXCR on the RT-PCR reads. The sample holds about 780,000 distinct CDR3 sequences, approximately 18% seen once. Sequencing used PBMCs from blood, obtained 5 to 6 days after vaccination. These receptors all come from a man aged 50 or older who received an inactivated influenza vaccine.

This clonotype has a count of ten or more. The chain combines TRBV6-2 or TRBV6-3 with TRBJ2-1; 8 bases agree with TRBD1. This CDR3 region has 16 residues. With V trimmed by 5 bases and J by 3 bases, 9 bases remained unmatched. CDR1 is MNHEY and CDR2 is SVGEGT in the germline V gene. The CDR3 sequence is CASSKSGTGYYNEQFF. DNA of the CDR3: TGTGCCAGCAGTAAGTCCGGGACAGGCTACTACAATGAGCAGTTCTTC.

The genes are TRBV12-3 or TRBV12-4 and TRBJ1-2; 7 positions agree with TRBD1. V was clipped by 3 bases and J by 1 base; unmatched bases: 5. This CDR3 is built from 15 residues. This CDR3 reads CASSLQAGGNYGYTF. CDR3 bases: TGTGCCAGCAGTTTGCAAGCAGGGGGTAACTATGGCTACACCTTC.

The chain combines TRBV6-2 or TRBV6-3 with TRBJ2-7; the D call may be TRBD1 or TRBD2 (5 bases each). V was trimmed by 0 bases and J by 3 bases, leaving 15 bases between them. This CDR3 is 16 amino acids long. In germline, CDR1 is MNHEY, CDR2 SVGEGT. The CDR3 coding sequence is TGTGCCAGCAGTTACTCGCGGGCAGGGATGGTCTACGAGCAGTACTTC. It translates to CASSYSRAGMVYEQYF.

CDR3 protein: CSVEYSYEQYF. The CDR3 DNA sequence: TGCAGCGTTGAATATAGTTACGAGCAGTACTTC. The chain uses TRBV29-1 and TRBJ2-7; D not certain. This CDR3 has 11 residues. Germline V gene lookup returns CDR1 SQVTM and CDR2 ANQGSEA. The V end was cut by 2 bases, the J end by 4 bases, with 6 bases between.

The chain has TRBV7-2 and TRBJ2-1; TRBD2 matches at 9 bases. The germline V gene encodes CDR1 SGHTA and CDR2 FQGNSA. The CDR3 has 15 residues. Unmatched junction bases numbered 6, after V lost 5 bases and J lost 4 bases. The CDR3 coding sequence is TGTGCCAGCAGCGCCGCTAGCGGGGCTTACAATGAGCAGTTCTTC. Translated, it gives CASSAASGAYNEQFF.

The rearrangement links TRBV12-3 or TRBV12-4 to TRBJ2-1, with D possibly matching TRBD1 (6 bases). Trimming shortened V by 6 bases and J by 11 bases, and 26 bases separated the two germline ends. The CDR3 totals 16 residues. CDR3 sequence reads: CASSLLIGRRGSKQFF. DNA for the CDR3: TGTGCCAGCAGCCTCCTTATAGGGAGAAGGGGGTCGAAGCAGTTCTTC.

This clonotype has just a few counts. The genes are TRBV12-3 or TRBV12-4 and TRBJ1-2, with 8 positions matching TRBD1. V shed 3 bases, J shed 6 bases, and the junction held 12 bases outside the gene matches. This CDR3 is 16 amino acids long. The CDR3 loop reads CASSFRDRRYRDGYTF. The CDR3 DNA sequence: TGTGCCAGCAGTTTCCGGGACAGGAGATACAGAGATGGCTACACCTTC.

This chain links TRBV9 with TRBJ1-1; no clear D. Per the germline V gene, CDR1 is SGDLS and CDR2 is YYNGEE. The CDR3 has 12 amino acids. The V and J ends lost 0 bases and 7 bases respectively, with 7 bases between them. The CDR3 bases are TGTGCCAGCAGCGTAGGGGGTCGTGAAGCTTTCTTT. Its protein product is CASSVGGREAFF.

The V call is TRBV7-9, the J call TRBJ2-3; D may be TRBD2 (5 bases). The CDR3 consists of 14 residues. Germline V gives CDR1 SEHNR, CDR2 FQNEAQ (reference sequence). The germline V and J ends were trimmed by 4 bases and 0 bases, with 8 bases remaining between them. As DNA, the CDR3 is TGTGCCAGCAGCTCCGACTATAGCACAGATACGCAGTATTTT. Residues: CASSSDYSTDTQYF.

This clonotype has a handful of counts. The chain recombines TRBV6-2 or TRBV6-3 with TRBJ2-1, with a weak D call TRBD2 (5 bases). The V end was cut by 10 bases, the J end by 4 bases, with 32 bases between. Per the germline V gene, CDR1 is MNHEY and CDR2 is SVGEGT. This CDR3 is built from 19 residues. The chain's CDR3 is CANLQIGVCSPLPYNEQFF. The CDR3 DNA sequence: TGTGCCAACCTCCAAATCGGGGTTTGCTCACCTCTCCCTTACAATGAGCAGTTCTTC.

CDR3 bases: TGCGCCAGCAGCCAGGCCGGGACCAACCAAGAGACCCAGTACTTC. It specifies CASSQAGTNQETQYF. The chain uses TRBV4-1 and TRBJ2-5, with D perhaps given as TRBD1 or TRBD2 (5 bases each). In germline, CDR1 is MGHRA, CDR2 YSYEKL. The CDR3 runs 15 residues. Trimming left V 3 bases short and J 0 bases short, with 11 bases between.

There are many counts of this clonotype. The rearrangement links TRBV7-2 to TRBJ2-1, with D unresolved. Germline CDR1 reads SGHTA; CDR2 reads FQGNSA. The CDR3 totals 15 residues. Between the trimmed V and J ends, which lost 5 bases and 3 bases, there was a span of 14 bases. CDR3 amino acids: CASSPTDSRYNEQFF. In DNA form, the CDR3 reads TGTGCCAGCAGCCCCACAGATTCCCGCTACAATGAGCAGTTCTTC.

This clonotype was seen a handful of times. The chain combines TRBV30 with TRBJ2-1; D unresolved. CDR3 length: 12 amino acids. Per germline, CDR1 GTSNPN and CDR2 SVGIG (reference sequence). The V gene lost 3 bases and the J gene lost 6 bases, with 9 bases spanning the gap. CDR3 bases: TGTGCCTGGAGCCTCCCGGTCAATGAGCAGTTCTTC. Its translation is CAWSLPVNEQFF.

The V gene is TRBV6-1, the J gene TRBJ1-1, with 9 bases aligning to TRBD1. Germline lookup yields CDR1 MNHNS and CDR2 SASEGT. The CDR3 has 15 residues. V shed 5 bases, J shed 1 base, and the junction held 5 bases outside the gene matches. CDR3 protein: CASSPGGQGNTEAFF. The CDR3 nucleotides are TGTGCCAGCAGTCCTGGGGGACAGGGGAACACTGAAGCTTTCTTT.

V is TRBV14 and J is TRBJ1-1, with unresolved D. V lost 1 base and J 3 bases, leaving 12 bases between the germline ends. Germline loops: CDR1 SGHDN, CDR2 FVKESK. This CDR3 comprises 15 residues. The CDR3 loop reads CASSQGGGSYTEAFF. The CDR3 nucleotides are TGTGCCAGCAGCCAAGGTGGAGGGTCGTACACTGAAGCTTTCTTT.

The CDR3 protein is CASSPVAGSNTGELFF. CDR3 DNA sequence: TGTGCCAGCAGCCCTGTAGCGGGGTCGAACACCGGGGAGCTGTTTTTT. The gene calls are TRBV7-6 and TRBJ2-2, with 8 bases aligning to TRBD2. V was clipped by 5 bases and J by 0 bases; unmatched bases: 5. There are 16 residues in the CDR3. Germline loops: CDR1 SGHVS, CDR2 FNYEAQ. The complete variable domain, with remaining parts taken from reference TRBV7-6 and TRBJ2-2, reads GAGVSQSPRYKVTKRGQDVALRCDPISGHVSLYWYRQALGQGPEFLTYFNYEAQQDKSGLPNDRFSAERPEGSISTLTIQRTEQRDSAMYRCASSPVAGSNTGELFFGEGSRLTVL.

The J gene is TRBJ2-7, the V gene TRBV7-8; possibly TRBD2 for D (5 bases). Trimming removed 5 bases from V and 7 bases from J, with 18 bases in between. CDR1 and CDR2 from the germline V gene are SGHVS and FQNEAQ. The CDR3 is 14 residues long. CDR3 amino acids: CASSQTGSVGEQYF. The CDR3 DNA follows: TGTGCCAGCAGCCAAACGGGTAGCGTTGGGGAGCAGTACTTC.

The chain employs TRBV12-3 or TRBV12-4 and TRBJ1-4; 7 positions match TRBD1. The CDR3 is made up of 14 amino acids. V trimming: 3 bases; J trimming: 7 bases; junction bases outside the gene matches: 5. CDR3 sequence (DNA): TGTGCCAGCAGTTTGGGCCAGGGGGTTGAAAAACTGTTTTTT. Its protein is CASSLGQGVEKLFF.

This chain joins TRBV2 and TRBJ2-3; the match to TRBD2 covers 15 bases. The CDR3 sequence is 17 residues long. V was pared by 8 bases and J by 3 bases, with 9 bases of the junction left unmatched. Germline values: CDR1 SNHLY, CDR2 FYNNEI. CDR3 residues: CASGGLAGGGLTDTQYF. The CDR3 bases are TGTGCCAGCGGGGGACTAGCGGGAGGTGGATTGACAGATACGCAGTATTTT.